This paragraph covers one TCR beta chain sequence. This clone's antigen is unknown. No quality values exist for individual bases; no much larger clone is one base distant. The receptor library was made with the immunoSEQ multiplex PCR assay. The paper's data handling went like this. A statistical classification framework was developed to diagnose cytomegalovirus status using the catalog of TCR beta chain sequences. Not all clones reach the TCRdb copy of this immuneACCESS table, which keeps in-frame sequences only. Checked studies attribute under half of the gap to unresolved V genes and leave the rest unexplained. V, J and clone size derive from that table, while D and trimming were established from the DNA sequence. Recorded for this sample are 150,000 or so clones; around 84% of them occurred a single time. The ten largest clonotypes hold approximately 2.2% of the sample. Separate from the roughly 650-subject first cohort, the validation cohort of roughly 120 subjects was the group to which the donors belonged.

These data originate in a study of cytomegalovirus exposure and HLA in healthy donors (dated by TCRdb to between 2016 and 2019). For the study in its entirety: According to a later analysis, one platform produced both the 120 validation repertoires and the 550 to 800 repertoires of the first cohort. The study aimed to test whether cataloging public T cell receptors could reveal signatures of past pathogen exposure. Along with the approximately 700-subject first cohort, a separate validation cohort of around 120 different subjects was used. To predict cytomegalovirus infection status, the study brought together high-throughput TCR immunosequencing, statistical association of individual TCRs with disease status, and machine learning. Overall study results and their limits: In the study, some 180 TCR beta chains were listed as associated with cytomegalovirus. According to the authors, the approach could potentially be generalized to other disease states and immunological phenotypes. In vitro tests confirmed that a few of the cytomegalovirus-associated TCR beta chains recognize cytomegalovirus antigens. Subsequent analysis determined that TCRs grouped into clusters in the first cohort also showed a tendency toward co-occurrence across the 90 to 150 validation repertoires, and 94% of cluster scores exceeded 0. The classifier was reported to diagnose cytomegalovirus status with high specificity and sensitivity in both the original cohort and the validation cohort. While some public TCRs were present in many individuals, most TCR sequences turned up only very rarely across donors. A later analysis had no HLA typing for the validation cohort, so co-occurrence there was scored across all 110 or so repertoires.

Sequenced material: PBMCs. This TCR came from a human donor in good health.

The CDR3 protein is CASRQLAWSSYEQYF. The nucleotide sequence reads TGTGCAAGTCGCCAACTAGCCTGGAGCTCCTACGAGCAGTACTTC. This chain joins TRBV12-2 to TRBJ2-7; the table's D gene call, TRBD2, was not cross checked with the DNA. TRBV12-2 is classified as a pseudogene. The CDR3 covers 15 residues, taking in both the cysteine and the phenylalanine. The only DNA kept is the CDR3, 45 bases in frame from the first base.